The present T cell receptor (beta chain) was sequenced within a study of type 1 regulatory T cells. Overall study context: An in vitro protocol generated T-allo10, a Tr1-enriched, alloantigen-specific CD4 T cell product. Broader study findings: Type 1 regulatory T cells had a more restricted TCR repertoire than non-type 1 regulatory T cells.

TCRdb independently ran MiXCR on the reads; one entry per CDR3 protein. The table shows 55,000 to 65,000 distinct CDR3 sequences, with over 50% occurring only once. This CDR3 region has 14 residues. Germline assignment: CDR1 LNHDA and CDR2 SQIVND (reference sequence). Trimming shortened V by 5 bases and J by 4 bases, and 15 bases separated the two germline ends. Of note for this clonotype: The target antigen is unknown.

V usage is TRBV19 and J usage is TRBJ2-7; D may be TRBD2 (6 bases). This sequence was found in a human donor in good health. The material sequenced was cultured non-Tr1 T cells, either the whole culture or a sorted T cell fraction (not recorded which). This CDR3 reads CASSVRETRYEQYF. The CDR3 DNA sequence: TGTGCCAGTAGTGTGCGGGAAACCAGGTACGAGCAGTACTTC.